This TCR beta chain was identified in a study of technical replicates of blood from several donors. Trimming took 5 bases from V and 2 from J; bases not matched to a gene: 5. This CDR3 contains 15 residues. CDR1 and CDR2 from the germline V gene are MGHRA and YSYEKL. Data came from immunoSEQ multiplex PCR; TCRdb stores just in-frame clones and leaves some out. The top ten clones hold approximately 0.25% of a sample with tens of thousands of clones, around 94% of them seen once. This sequence originates from a human donor in good health. V is TRBV4-1 and J is TRBJ1-5; 8 bases map to TRBD1. The sample taken for sequencing was T cells isolated from PBMCs. CDR3 amino acids: CASSETGVGNQPQHF. The CDR3 bases are TGCGCCAGCAGCGAGACAGGGGTGGGCAATCAGCCCCAGCATTTT.